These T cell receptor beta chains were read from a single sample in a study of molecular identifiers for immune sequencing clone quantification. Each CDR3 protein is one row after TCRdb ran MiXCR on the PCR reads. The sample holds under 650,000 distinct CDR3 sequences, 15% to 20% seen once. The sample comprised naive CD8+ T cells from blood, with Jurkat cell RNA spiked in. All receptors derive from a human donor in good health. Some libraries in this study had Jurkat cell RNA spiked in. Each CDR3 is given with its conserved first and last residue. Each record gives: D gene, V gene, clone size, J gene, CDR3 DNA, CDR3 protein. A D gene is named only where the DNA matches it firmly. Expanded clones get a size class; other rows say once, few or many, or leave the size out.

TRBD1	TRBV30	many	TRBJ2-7	TGTGCCTGGAGCCACTCCGGGACAGTGTCTTACGAGCAGTACTTC	CAWSHSGTVSYEQYF
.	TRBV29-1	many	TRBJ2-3	TGCAGCGTTGTAAGTTACACAGATACGCAGTATTTT	CSVVSYTDTQYF
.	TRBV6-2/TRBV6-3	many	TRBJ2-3	TGTGCCAGCAGTTACTTTTCGGGGGGCACAGATACGCAGTATTTT	CASSYFSGGTDTQYF
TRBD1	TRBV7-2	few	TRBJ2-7	TGTGCCAGCAGCTTAGGAGGGGACAGGGGGCTAATCTCCTACGAGCAGTACTTC	CASSLGGDRGLISYEQYF
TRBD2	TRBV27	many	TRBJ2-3	TGTGCCAGCAGTCCGCGGGGACTAGCGGGGACAATAACAGATACGCAGTATTTT	CASSPRGLAGTITDTQYF
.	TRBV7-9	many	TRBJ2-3	TGTGCCAGCAGCTTAGTGTTGAGCTTAACAGATACGCAGTATTTT	CASSLVLSLTDTQYF
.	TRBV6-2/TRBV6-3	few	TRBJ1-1	TGTGCCAGCAGTTACACGCATGGGAGTGAAGCTTTCTTT	CASSYTHGSEAFF
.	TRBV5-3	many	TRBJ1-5	TGTGCCAGAAGACCAGGGTGGAGGTTGAATCAGCCCCAGCATTTT	CARRPGWRLNQPQHF
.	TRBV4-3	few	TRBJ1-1	TGCGCCAGCAGCCAAGATCCGGGGGGGCTTTTGAACACTGAAGCTTTCTTT	CASSQDPGGLLNTEAFF
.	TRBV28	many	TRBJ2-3	TGTGCCAGCAGTTTTCGGCTGGGCACAGATACGCAGTATTTT	CASSFRLGTDTQYF
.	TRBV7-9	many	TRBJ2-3	TGTGCCAGCATCATCCCGCTAACGACAGACCCTGCGGGGGATACGCAGTATTTT	CASIIPLTTDPAGDTQYF
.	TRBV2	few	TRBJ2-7	TGTGCCAGCGCCCCCAAGACAGGGGGGCTAGCGGGGTCCTACGAGCAGTACTTC	CASAPKTGGLAGSYEQYF
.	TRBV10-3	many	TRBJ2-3	TGTGCCATCAGTGAGATGGGGGCAGATACGCAGTATTTT	CAISEMGADTQYF
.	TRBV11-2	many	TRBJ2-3	TGTGCCAGCAGCTTATATATTAAAACAGATACGCAGTATTTT	CASSLYIKTDTQYF
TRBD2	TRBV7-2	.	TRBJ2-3	TGTGCCAGCAGCCCAACTAGCGGGAGCGGAGCAGATACGCAGTATTTT	CASSPTSGSGADTQYF
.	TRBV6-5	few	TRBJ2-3	TGTGCCAGCAGTTACTCGAATATGAGTCCAGATACGCAGTATTTT	CASSYSNMSPDTQYF
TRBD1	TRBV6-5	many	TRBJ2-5	TGTGCCAGCAGTTACTCCTCAGGGGGCGGTAAGACCCAGTACTTC	CASSYSSGGGKTQYF
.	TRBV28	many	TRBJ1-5	TGTGCCAGCGGGGGGGTTGGCAATCAGCCCCAGCATTTT	CASGGVGNQPQHF
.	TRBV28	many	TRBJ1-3	TGTGCCAGCACCCTAACGAAACAGGGCAATTCTGGAAACACCATATATTTT	CASTLTKQGNSGNTIYF
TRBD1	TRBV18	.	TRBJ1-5	TGTGCCAGCTCCCCGACGGCAGGGGGACCTTATAGCAATCAGCCCCAGCATTTT	CASSPTAGGPYSNQPQHF
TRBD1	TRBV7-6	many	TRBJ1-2	TGTGCCAGCAGCTCCCGGGACAGTGAATATGGCTACACCTTC	CASSSRDSEYGYTF
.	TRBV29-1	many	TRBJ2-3	TGCAGCGTCGAGGGGGGGTTTGGCACAGATACGCAGTATTTT	CSVEGGFGTDTQYF
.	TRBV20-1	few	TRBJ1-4	TGCAGTGCCACCCCACGGGGGAGGCCTAATGAAAAACTGTTTTTT	CSATPRGRPNEKLFF
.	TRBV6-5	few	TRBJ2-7	TGTGCCAGCAGCCTCCGAGGGAGGTTAGGCGAGCAGTACTTC	CASSLRGRLGEQYF
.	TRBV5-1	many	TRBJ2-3	TGCGCCAGCAGCCCCGAAAGTGCGAATACGCAGTATTTT	CASSPESANTQYF
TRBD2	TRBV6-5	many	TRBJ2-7	TGTGCCAGTAAGACCGGGACTAGCGGACTTTACGAGCAGTACTTC	CASKTGTSGLYEQYF
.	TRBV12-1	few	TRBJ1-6	TGTGCCAGCAGCTTCCCGCAGGGGGCTGGTCCTTTCAATTCACCCCTCCACTTT	CASSFPQGAGPFNSPLHF
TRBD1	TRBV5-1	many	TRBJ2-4	TGCGCCAGCAGCCTGGGACAGGGGTTTGAAAACATTCAGTACTTC	CASSLGQGFENIQYF
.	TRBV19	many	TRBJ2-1	TGTGCCAGTTCCATAGACGGGGATATCTACAATGAGCAGTTCTTC	CASSIDGDIYNEQFF
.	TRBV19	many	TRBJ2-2	TGTGCCAGTACGGTTGGCAGTAGAAGCTCCGGGGAGCTGTTTTTT	CASTVGSRSSGELFF
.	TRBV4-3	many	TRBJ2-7	TGCGCCAGCAGCCATCGAGGACTTGCCTACGAGCAGTACTTC	CASSHRGLAYEQYF
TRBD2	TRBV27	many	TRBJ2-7	TGTGCCAGCAGCAATAGCGGGAGGCTCCTTGACGAGCAGTACTTC	CASSNSGRLLDEQYF
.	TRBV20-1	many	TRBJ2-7	TGCAGTGCTAAGGGGGACGTGTACGAGCAGTACTTC	CSAKGDVYEQYF
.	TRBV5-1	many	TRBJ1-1	TGCGCCAGCAGCTTGGCCCCGGGCCCAAACACTGAAGCTTTCTTT	CASSLAPGPNTEAFF
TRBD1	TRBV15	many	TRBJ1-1	TGTGCCACCAGCAGACAGGGGGGCATACTGATGAACACTGAAGCTTTCTTT	CATSRQGGILMNTEAFF
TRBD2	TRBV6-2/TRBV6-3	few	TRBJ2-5	TGTGCCGGGTCAGGGGTAGCGGGAATTTCGACCCAGTACTTC	CAGSGVAGISTQYF
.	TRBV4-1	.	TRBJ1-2	TGCGCCAGCAGCCGAGGCCTTGGCGTGGGCGCTTCCTACACCTTC	CASSRGLGVGASYTF